These 15 T cell receptor beta chains were sequenced from one sample in a study of cytomegalovirus exposure and HLA in healthy donors. The PCR had 60 Vbeta and 13 Jbeta primers. TCRdb's table, derived via immunoSEQ multiplex PCR, lists solely in-frame clones and lacks some. The sample holds more than 150,000 clones; 75% to 85% are singletons and the top ten take about 2%. Specimen: PBMCs. The source is a woman aged 18-30 years in good health and CMV-seropositive.

The V gene is TRBV7-9, the J gene TRBJ2-5; tentatively, D is TRBD1 (6 bases). CDR1 and CDR2 from the germline V gene are SEHNR and FQNEAQ (reference sequence). Trimming shortened V by 8 bases and J by 5 bases, and 18 bases separated the two germline ends. The CDR3 loop spans 14 amino acids. The chain's CDR3 is CASSPDRRGETQYF. The DNA for the CDR3 is TGTGCCAGCTCCCCAGATCGTAGGGGGGAGACCCAGTACTTC.

The DNA of the CDR3 is TGTGCCCTGAATCTGGCGGGGGCTGCGCTGAACACCGGGGAGCTGTTTTTT. Amino acids: CALNLAGAALNTGELFF. This rearrangement joins TRBV7-9 to TRBJ2-2; D is possibly TRBD2 (7 bases). The CDR3 has 17 residues. V was clipped by 11 bases and J by 1 base, with 23 bases between them. The germline gives CDR1 SEHNR, CDR2 FQNEAQ (reference sequence).

In the case of this clone: One end of the junction does not line up with germline, which may come from a read error. The chain recombines TRBV13 with TRBJ1-2, with a tentative D call TRBD1 (5 bases). Germline CDR1 reads PRHDT; CDR2 reads FYEKMQ (reference sequence). This CDR3 has 11 residues. The CDR3 nucleotides read TGTGCCAGCAGCTTGGACGGGGGGTTATCCTTC. This gives the protein CASSLDGGLSF.

V is TRBV27 and J is TRBJ2-1; 12 positions agree with TRBD2. V gave up 4 bases and J gave up 8 bases; unmatched junction bases: 12. The CDR3 runs 17 residues. The V gene's germline CDR1 is MNHEY and CDR2 SMNVEV (reference sequence). CDR3 loop: CASSSPSSGGARDEQFF. Here the CDR3 DNA reads TGTGCCAGCAGTTCGCCCTCTAGCGGGGGGGCGAGAGATGAGCAGTTCTTC.

The chain carries TRBV6-5 and TRBJ2-7; D uncertain. Germline lookup yields CDR1 MNHEY and CDR2 SVGAGI. Trimming cost V 6 bases and J 3 bases, with 12 bases left between them. The CDR3 totals 13 residues. CDR3 in DNA: TGTGCCAGCAGGTCTCGTAACAGCTACGAGCAGTACGTC. This gives the protein CASRSRNSYEQYV.

This clone was seen a single time. The chain recombines TRBV6-1 with TRBJ2-5, with D possibly matching TRBD1 (6 bases). This CDR3 contains 13 residues. The germline V gene encodes CDR1 MNHNS and CDR2 SASEGT. V lost 7 bases and J lost 5, with 14 bases in between. The CDR3 region is CASTRNRVETQYF. CDR3 bases: TGTGCCAGCACCCGAAACAGGGTTGAGACCCAGTACTTC.

The rearrangement links TRBV29-1 to TRBJ1-2, with 8 nucleotides matching TRBD1. J gave up 4 bases and V 6 bases, and 7 bases lay outside the gene matches. CDR1 and CDR2 (germline): SQVTM, ANQGSEA. The CDR3 runs to 13 residues. CDR3 nucleotide sequence: TGCAGCGTCTCAACGGACAGGGCCTATGGCTACACCTTC. Its translation is CSVSTDRAYGYTF.

This clone was picked up one time. The chain links TRBV6-1 to TRBJ1-2; D is unresolved. V was pared by 4 bases and J by 8 bases, with 11 bases between. The germline V gene has CDR1 MNHNS and CDR2 SASEGT. This CDR3 is 12 amino acids long. CDR3 region: CASSGTASGYTF. The CDR3 nucleotides are TGTGCCAGCAGTGGGACTGCATCCGGCTACACCTTC.

The rearrangement uses TRBV9 and TRBJ2-7; maybe TRBD2 (6 bases). Per the germline V gene, CDR1 is SGDLS and CDR2 is YYNGEE. CDR3 length: 14 residues. The ends were cut back, 4 bases at V and 3 bases at J, with 14 bases in the middle. The CDR3 DNA follows: TGTGCCAGCAGCCCTAGCGCCAGACACTACGAGCAGTACTTC. Protein: CASSPSARHYEQYF.

The chain employs TRBV5-1 and TRBJ2-3; 8 bases are shared with TRBD2. Trimming cost V 6 bases and J 3 bases; bases outside gene matches: 6. This CDR3 region has 14 residues. Germline CDR1 reads SGHRS; CDR2 reads YFSETQ. Written as DNA, the CDR3 is TGCGCCAGCACCGGGGGGGCAATGACAGATACGCAGTATTTT. Amino acids: CASTGGAMTDTQYF.

V is TRBV29-1 and J is TRBJ2-1, with 7 bases fitting TRBD2. J gave up 6 bases and V 7 bases, and 6 bases lay outside the gene matches. Germline CDR1 is SQVTM and CDR2 is ANQGSEA. This CDR3 is built from 12 residues. DNA of the CDR3: TGCAGCGGGGGAGGGGAAGGCAATGAGCAGTTCTTC. As protein: CSGGGEGNEQFF.

The chain links TRBV6-1 to TRBJ2-2; perhaps TRBD1 as D (6 bases). V lost 4 bases, J lost 5 bases, and 14 bases lay in between. CDR1 is MNHNS, CDR2 SASEGT, per germline. CDR3 size: 15 residues. The CDR3 DNA reads TGTGCCAGCAGTGCGGAAACAGGGTTTACCGGGGAGCTGTTTTTT. This encodes CASSAETGFTGELFF.

This clone was detected only once. The chain links TRBV5-1 to TRBJ1-1; a weak D match, TRBD1 (6 bases). From germline, CDR1 is SGHRS and CDR2 YFSETQ. This CDR3 has 16 residues. V was clipped by 3 bases and J by 6 bases, with 21 bases between them. The chain's CDR3 is CASSSHYSGVEAEAFF. Written as DNA, the CDR3 is TGCGCCAGCAGCTCCCATTACTCAGGGGTTGAGGCTGAAGCTTTCTTT.

This clone was found a few times. V gene TRBV9 combines with J gene TRBJ2-2; unclear D gene. With 1 base removed from V and 4 bases from J, the gap between germline ends came to 5 bases. The CDR3 is 13 residues long. The germline V gene encodes CDR1 SGDLS and CDR2 YYNGEE. Written as DNA, the CDR3 is TGTGCCAGCAGCGTATTCAGCACCGGGGAGCTGTTTTTT. Protein sequence: CASSVFSTGELFF.

The rearrangement uses TRBV7-9 and TRBJ2-1; D may be TRBD1 (7 bases). CDR1 is SEHNR, CDR2 FQNEAQ, per germline (reference sequence). Trimming removed 6 bases from V and 0 bases from J, with 12 bases in between. The CDR3 is made up of 15 amino acids. The CDR3 region is CASSQGGSSYNEQFF. CDR3 sequence (DNA): TGTGCCAGCAGTCAGGGGGGAAGCTCCTACAATGAGCAGTTCTTC.